These 22 T cell receptor beta chains share one sample of origin, sequenced in a study of T cell responses to AZD1222 COVID-19 vaccine. Libraries were prepared by immunoSEQ multiplex PCR; TCRdb keeps only in-frame clonotypes and omits some of them. The repertoire has roughly 120,000 clones, 88% of them found once; the top ten carry roughly 4%. The sample consisted of peripheral blood, taken on day 0 of AZD1222 vaccination. The receptors were sampled from an adult in good health.

The CDR3 sequence: CASSFRSGASYNEQFF. CDR3 bases: TGCGCCAGCAGCTTCCGTAGCGGGGCCTCCTACAATGAGCAGTTCTTC. The chain is built from TRBV5-1 and TRBJ2-1, with 8 bases lining up with TRBD2. In germline, CDR1 is SGHRS, CDR2 YFSETQ. Losses at the gene ends were 2 bases for V and 0 bases for J; bases not matched to a gene: 4. The CDR3 totals 16 residues.

About this clone itself: The sample holds other DNA sequences that translate to the same CDR3. The CDR3 DNA reads as TGCGCCAGCAGCTTCGGACCACTCTACGAGCAGTACTTC. This sequence encodes CASSFGPLYEQYF. The chain has TRBV5-1 and TRBJ2-7; D call uncertain. From germline, CDR1 is SGHRS and CDR2 YFSETQ. V shed 2 bases and J shed 3 bases, with 9 bases lying between them. There are 13 residues in the CDR3.

The CDR3 DNA reads as TGCGCCAGCAGCTTGTTCCCGGGACAGGGATCCGAGCAGTACTTC. This sequence encodes CASSLFPGQGSEQYF. The J gene is TRBJ2-7, the V gene TRBV5-1; 9 bases are shared with TRBD1. Germline V gene lookup returns CDR1 SGHRS and CDR2 YFSETQ. Trimming cost V 1 base and J 6 bases; bases outside gene matches: 8. This CDR3 comprises 15 residues.

Note on this clone: At one end, the junction sequence differs from germline, possibly due to a read error. The chain links TRBV12-3 or TRBV12-4 to TRBJ1-2, with a possible D match to TRBD1 (6 bases). The CDR3 loop spans 12 amino acids. CDR3 region: CASSSNPGQSRF. The CDR3 bases are TGTGCCAGCAGTAGCAATCCCGGACAGTCTCGTTTC.

The chain recombines TRBV19 with TRBJ2-2; a weak D match, TRBD1 (8 bases). The CDR3 sequence is 15 residues long. Trimming shortened V by 4 bases and J by 6 bases, and 15 bases separated the two germline ends. Germline-derived CDR1 and CDR2 are LNHDA and SQIVND (reference sequence). CDR3 sequence reads: CASSRDRGGPGELFF. Here the CDR3 DNA reads TGTGCCAGTAGTAGAGACAGGGGAGGGCCCGGGGAGCTGTTTTTT.

This clone was picked up one time. The chain couples TRBV19 to TRBJ1-2; no definite D call. This CDR3 region has 13 residues. V gave up 0 bases and J gave up 4 bases, with 6 bases separating them. Germline V lookup: CDR1 LNHDA, CDR2 SQIVND (reference sequence). DNA for the CDR3: TGTGCCAGTAGTATAGATCCGACCTATGGCTACACCTTC. Translated, it gives CASSIDPTYGYTF.

The J gene is TRBJ2-1, the V gene TRBV7-3; D remains unclear. Trimming took off 5 bases at V and 9 bases at J, with 14 bases between the two ends. Germline CDR1 reads SGHTA; CDR2 reads FQGTGA. The CDR3 has 13 residues. For the CDR3, the DNA is TGTGCCAGCAGCCCCCGACCCGCCGGTGAGCAGTTCTTC. Its translation is CASSPRPAGEQFF.

The chain employs TRBV5-6 and TRBJ2-7; 10 bases align to TRBD2. Per germline, CDR1 SGHDT and CDR2 YYEEEE. The CDR3 spans 14 residues. V dropped 4 bases and J dropped 7; count of bases not matched to a gene: 8. CDR3 nucleotides: TGTGCCAGCAGCCTTGTAGCGGGGGGCTGGGAGCAGTACTTC. Translating it yields CASSLVAGGWEQYF.

The CDR3 region is CASSLGARDTQYF. The CDR3 region has the DNA TGTGCCAGCAGCTTAGGGGCAAGAGATACGCAGTATTTT. This sequence joins TRBV7-6 and TRBJ2-3, with D unclear. V lost 1 base, J lost 5 bases, and 7 bases lay in between. The germline CDR1 and CDR2 sequences are SGHVS and FNYEAQ. This CDR3 is 13 amino acids long. Supplemented by reference TRBV7-6 and TRBJ2-3, the full variable domain reads GAGVSQSPRYKVTKRGQDVALRCDPISGHVSLYWYRQALGQGPEFLTYFNYEAQQDKSGLPNDRFSAERPEGSISTLTIQRTEQRDSAMYRCASSLGARDTQYFGPGTRLTVL.

The chain carries TRBV14 and TRBJ2-7, with 12 bases identical to TRBD2. Germline lookup yields CDR1 SGHDN and CDR2 FVKESK. Trimming at V came to 4 bases and at J to 5 bases, leaving 3 bases not matched to a gene. The CDR3 contains 14 residues. The CDR3 DNA sequence: TGTGCCAGCAGCCCCCGGACTAGCGGGAACGAGCAGTACTTC. This encodes CASSPRTSGNEQYF.

Notes on this clone: One end of the junction is discordant with germline, which a read error may explain. The V and J genes are TRBV3-1 (or the pseudogene TRBV3-2) and TRBJ2-2, with D possibly TRBD1 on 5 matching bases. CDR1 LGHDT and CDR2 YNNKEL come from the germline V gene (reference sequence). The CDR3 contains 18 residues. CDR3 loop: CASSRGPRVGQTGPAPLF. The CDR3 bases are TGTGCCAGCAGCCGGGGCCCAAGGGTTGGGCAAACAGGCCCTGCCCCCCTTTTT.

V and J are TRBV9 and TRBJ2-7; D is perhaps TRBD2 (6 bases). The CDR3 spans 16 residues. Germline V gene lookup returns CDR1 SGDLS and CDR2 YYNGEE. The germline V and J ends were trimmed by 4 bases and 0 bases, with 17 bases remaining between them. The CDR3, as DNA: TGTGCCAGCAGCCTTTATGGGGAGGCGAACTCCTACGAGCAGTACTTC. Translation: CASSLYGEANSYEQYF. The full variable domain, completed using reference TRBV9 and TRBJ2-7, is DSGVTQTPKHLITATGQRVTLRCSPRSGDLSVYWYQQSLDQGLQFLIQYYNGEERAKGNILERFSAQQFPDLHSELNLSSLELGDSALYFCASSLYGEANSYEQYFGPGTRLTVT.

The chain carries TRBV6-1 and TRBJ1-1; the D is unclear. Germline loops: CDR1 MNHNS, CDR2 SASEGT. V was shortened by 1 base and J by 2 bases, with 5 bases between the two germline ends. CDR3 length: 13 residues. CDR3 bases: TGTGCCAGCAGTGAAGGGCTTAACACTGAAGCTTTCTTT. It translates to CASSEGLNTEAFF.

The chain is built from TRBV7-2 and TRBJ2-5; 11 positions match TRBD2. The trim removed 5 bases at V and 9 bases at J, leaving 11 bases unmatched. Germline V gene sequence: CDR1 SGHTA, CDR2 FQGNSA. The CDR3 is 15 residues long. In DNA form, the CDR3 reads TGTGCCAGCAGCCCCCTGGGACTAGCGGCCGGGGCCCAGTACTTC. It yields the protein CASSPLGLAAGAQYF. Combining the CDR3 with reference TRBV7-2 and TRBJ2-5 gives the whole variable domain GAGVSQSPSNKVTEKGKDVELRCDPISGHTALYWYRQSLGQGLEFLIYFQGNSAPDKSGLPSDRFSAERTGGSVSTLTIQRTQQEDSAVYLCASSPLGLAAGAQYFGPGTRLLVL.

The chain couples TRBV7-2 to TRBJ1-3; D gene uncertain. V was shortened by 2 bases and J by 0 bases, with 14 bases between the two germline ends. From germline, CDR1 is SGHTA and CDR2 FQGNSA. The CDR3 consists of 17 residues. CDR3 in DNA: TGTGCCAGCAGCTTAATCCAGGCAAGCCTCTCTGGAAACACCATATATTTT. Its protein product is CASSLIQASLSGNTIYF.

J is TRBJ2-2 and V is TRBV30; D call uncertain. The germline V gene encodes CDR1 GTSNPN and CDR2 SVGIG (reference sequence). Trimming removed 4 bases from V and 3 bases from J, with 9 bases in between. This CDR3 comprises 13 residues. CDR3 amino acids: CAWNRPYTGELFF. The CDR3 coding sequence is TGTGCCTGGAACAGACCTTACACCGGGGAGCTGTTTTTT.

This chain connects TRBV27 to TRBJ1-2, with TRBD1 matching over 9 bases. Germline V gene data show CDR1 as MNHEY and CDR2 as SMNVEV (reference sequence). The CDR3 sequence is 14 residues long. Germline trimming cut 6 bases from V and 4 bases from J; bases unmatched to any gene: 6. The CDR3 region is CASSPRTGAYGYTF. As DNA, the CDR3 is TGTGCCAGCAGCCCCCGGACAGGGGCCTATGGCTACACCTTC.

The chain joins TRBV6-2 or TRBV6-3 to TRBJ2-4; D is unclear. CDR3 length: 18 amino acids. V dropped 2 bases and J dropped 3 bases, with 20 bases sitting between them. Per germline, CDR1 MNHEY and CDR2 SVGEGT. The CDR3 sequence: CASSYPLRIAASKNIQYF. The CDR3 bases are TGTGCCAGCAGTTACCCCTTACGGATAGCAGCAAGCAAAAACATTCAGTACTTC.

J is TRBJ1-1 and V is TRBV5-1; 7 positions match TRBD1. Looked up from germline, CDR1 is SGHRS and CDR2 is YFSETQ. There are 13 residues in the CDR3. V lost 2 bases, J lost 3 bases, and 1 base stayed unmatched. The CDR3 nucleotides read TGCGCCAGCAGCTTTACAGGGGACACTGAAGCTTTCTTT. Its protein product is CASSFTGDTEAFF.

The chain combines TRBV5-4 with TRBJ2-2, with 8 bases matching TRBD1. The length of the CDR3 is 13 residues. The J segment lost 7 bases and the V segment lost 4 bases, leaving 3 bases of the junction unmatched. The germline V gene has CDR1 SGHNT and CDR2 YYREEE (reference sequence). The DNA for the CDR3 is TGTGCCAGCAGCGGACAGGGCGGCGGGGAGCTGTTTTTT. Amino acids: CASSGQGGGELFF. The entire variable domain, with the rest obtained from reference TRBV5-4 and TRBJ2-2, is as follows: ETGVTQSPTHLIKTRGQQVTLRCSSQSGHNTVSWYQQALGQGPQFIFQYYREEENGRGNFPPRFSGLQFPNYSSELNVNALELDDSALYLCASSGQGGGELFFGEGSRLTVL.

This chain links TRBV6-2 or TRBV6-3 with TRBJ1-6; no reliable D call. Trimming removed 2 bases at V and 2 bases at J, with 10 bases between. Germline V lookup: CDR1 MNHEY, CDR2 SVGEGT. There are 16 residues in the CDR3. The CDR3 here is CASSYEPPAYNSPLHF. The DNA of the CDR3 is TGTGCCAGCAGTTACGAACCACCCGCCTATAATTCACCCCTCCACTTT.

The J gene is TRBJ1-2, the V gene TRBV6-5; TRBD1 might be the D (6 bases). This CDR3 is built from 15 residues. In germline, CDR1 is MNHEY, CDR2 SVGAGI. Trimming removed 0 bases at V and 1 base at J, with 9 bases between. The CDR3 nucleotides are TGTGCCAGCAGTTACTCGACAGGACATAACTATGGCTACACCTTC. Encoded protein: CASSYSTGHNYGYTF.